Presented here are 11 T cell receptor beta chains from one specimen sequenced in a study of cytomegalovirus exposure and HLA in healthy donors. The protocol was immunoSEQ multiplex PCR, while the TCRdb copy is restricted to in-frame clones and leaves out a portion. Found here are about 200,000 clones, over 75% of them singletons; the top ten hold roughly 2%. Specimen: PBMCs. Receptor source: a woman under 30 in good health and CMV-seropositive.

Written as DNA, the CDR3 is TGTGCCAGCAGCTTAACCGAGGGAAACATTCAGTACTTC. This codes for CASSLTEGNIQYF. The chain couples TRBV7-6 to TRBJ2-4; possible D gene TRBD2, 5 bases. The CDR3 sequence is 13 residues long. Trimming took off 2 bases at V and 6 bases at J, with 8 bases between the two ends. Germline-derived CDR1 and CDR2 are SGHVS and FNYEAQ. The variable domain in full, completed from reference TRBV7-6 and TRBJ2-4, reads GAGVSQSPRYKVTKRGQDVALRCDPISGHVSLYWYRQALGQGPEFLTYFNYEAQQDKSGLPNDRFSAERPEGSISTLTIQRTEQRDSAMYRCASSLTEGNIQYFGAGTRLSVL.

The rearrangement joins TRBV29-1 to TRBJ2-2; possibly TRBD2 for D (5 bases). Trimming left V 4 bases short and J 3 bases short, with 12 bases between. The germline CDR1 and CDR2 sequences are SQVTM and ANQGSEA. CDR3 size: 14 residues. Here the CDR3 reads CSVARRLDTGELFF. In DNA form, the CDR3 reads TGCAGCGTTGCTAGGAGGTTGGACACCGGGGAGCTGTTTTTT.

The genes are TRBV6-4 and TRBJ2-1; 8 bases are shared with TRBD1. Germline CDR1 and CDR2: MRHNA and SNTAGT. J was trimmed by 5 bases and V by 0 bases; bases with no gene match: 3. The CDR3 covers 15 residues. CDR3 nucleotide sequence: TGTGCCAGCAGTGACTCTCAGGGGGCAAACAATGAGCAGTTCTTC. It is translated as CASSDSQGANNEQFF.

V gene TRBV2 combines with J gene TRBJ1-2; D remains ambiguous. The CDR3 extends over 12 amino acids. In germline, CDR1 is SNHLY, CDR2 FYNNEI. The V and J ends lost 7 bases and 5 bases respectively, with 11 bases between them. The CDR3 DNA reads TGTGCCAGCATCGGGTCTAGTTATGGCTACACCTTC. This translates into CASIGSSYGYTF.

The chain employs TRBV5-1 and TRBJ2-7; 8 bases are a match to TRBD1. J was trimmed by 6 bases and V by 3 bases; bases with no gene match: 14. Germline V lookup: CDR1 SGHRS, CDR2 YFSETQ. This CDR3 has 16 residues. CDR3 in amino acids: CASSWTGIAQVAEQYF. Here the CDR3 DNA reads TGCGCCAGCAGCTGGACAGGGATCGCCCAGGTGGCCGAGCAGTACTTC.

The V and J genes are TRBV25-1 and TRBJ2-2; 7 nucleotides agree with TRBD2. CDR1 MGHDK and CDR2 SYGVNS come from the germline V gene. V shed 4 bases and J 0 bases; nucleotides not matched to a gene: 8. This CDR3 comprises 17 residues. CDR3 nucleotide sequence: TGTGCCAGCAGTGTGGGGCCGGGAGGAGCGAACACCGGGGAGCTGTTTTTT. Protein: CASSVGPGGANTGELFF.

The chain carries TRBV30 and TRBJ2-7; 13 nucleotides agree with TRBD2. Germline V gives CDR1 GTSNPN, CDR2 SVGIG (reference sequence). V lost 2 bases, J lost 3 bases, and 7 bases stayed unmatched. There are 16 residues in the CDR3. The CDR3 sequence: CAWSPPRTSGSYEQYF. CDR3 in DNA: TGTGCCTGGAGTCCGCCTAGGACTAGCGGGAGCTACGAGCAGTACTTC. Variable domain in full (rest from reference TRBV30 and TRBJ2-7): SQTIHQWPATLVQPVGSPLSLECTVEGTSNPNLYWYRQAAGRGLQLLFYSVGIGQISSEVPQNLSASRPQDRQFILSSKKLLLSDSGFYLCAWSPPRTSGSYEQYFGPGTRLTVT.

The chain has TRBV7-9 and TRBJ2-1; 13 nucleotides agree with TRBD2. V gave up 11 bases and J gave up 8 bases; unmatched junction bases: 6. The CDR3 contains 13 residues. Per the germline V gene, CDR1 is SEHNR and CDR2 is FQNEAQ (reference sequence). CDR3 nucleotides: TGTGCCTTGGGGACTAGCGGGAATGATGAGCAGTTCTTC. Translated, it gives CALGTSGNDEQFF.

CDR3 protein: CSAYAISEQYF. CDR3 bases: TGCAGTGCCTACGCGATATCCGAGCAGTACTTC. This chain joins TRBV20-1 and TRBJ2-7; no clear D gene. Germline V CDR1 and CDR2: DFQATT, SNEGSKA (reference sequence). The CDR3 length is 11 residues. The V gene lost 6 bases and the J gene lost 6 bases, with 12 bases spanning the gap.

This chain uses TRBV6-6 with TRBJ2-1; D remains ambiguous. CDR3 length: 14 amino acids. The germline V and J ends were trimmed by 6 bases and 0 bases, with 9 bases remaining between them. Germline V CDR1 and CDR2: MNHNY, SVGAGI (reference sequence). The CDR3 spells CASRHQSSYNEQFF. The CDR3, as DNA: TGTGCCAGCAGACACCAAAGCTCCTACAATGAGCAGTTCTTC.

The chain uses TRBV9 and TRBJ1-3, with 7 positions matching TRBD1. Germline CDR1 reads SGDLS; CDR2 reads YYNGEE. This CDR3 comprises 17 residues. J lost 2 bases, V lost 3 bases, and 11 bases had no gene match. The CDR3 region is CASSDQKTGIPGNTIYF. In nucleotides, the CDR3 is TGTGCCAGCAGCGACCAAAAGACAGGGATCCCTGGAAACACCATATATTTT. Using reference TRBV9 and TRBJ1-3 for the parts outside the CDR3, the full variable domain is DSGVTQTPKHLITATGQRVTLRCSPRSGDLSVYWYQQSLDQGLQFLIQYYNGEERAKGNILERFSAQQFPDLHSELNLSSLELGDSALYFCASSDQKTGIPGNTIYFGEGSWLTVV.